This record concerns one T cell receptor beta chain sequence. Its specificity is unknown. Healthy donors of bone marrow made up the group. Germline values: CDR1 SGHNT, CDR2 YENEEA. V trimming: 8 bases; J trimming: 1 base; junction bases outside the gene matches: 13. The CDR3 consists of 16 residues. This entry comes from a study of cytomegalovirus exposure and HLA in healthy donors. Study results and limitations: At a 0.05 false discovery rate, a later analysis found approximately 15,000 TCR beta sequences to be associated with HLA alleles.

Primers included in the PCR were 60 Vbeta and 13 Jbeta primers. Sequenced by immunoSEQ multiplex PCR; TCRdb stores in-frame clones only, minus some. The data show about 190,000 clones, roughly 74% seen once. The sequence was obtained from a woman in her thirties in good health and CMV-seropositive. The sample was PBMCs. The J gene is TRBJ2-7, the V gene TRBV11-3; 8 bases map to TRBD1. Here the CDR3 reads CASSRPWTGMSYEQYF. CDR3 nucleotide sequence: TGTGCCAGCTCCCGACCCTGGACAGGGATGTCCTACGAGCAGTACTTC.